The 5 T cell receptor beta chains in this list originate from one sample, sequenced in a study of blood T cell repertoires in COVID-19. The method was immunoSEQ multiplex PCR; TCRdb's version includes in-frame clones alone and lacks a portion of them. In the table there are some 250,000 clones, 75% to 90% of which are singletons. The sequenced sample consisted of PBMCs or T cells enriched from blood (not recorded which). The origin of the receptors is a woman between 40 and 55 years old with acute COVID-19.

The chain is built from TRBV20-1 and TRBJ2-5; possibly TRBD2 for D (7 bases). CDR1 is DFQATT, CDR2 SNEGSKA, per germline (reference sequence). Trimming removed 3 bases at V and 0 bases at J, with 20 bases between. The CDR3 extends over 17 amino acids. CDR3 DNA: TGCAGTGCTAGTAGGGGGGGTAGCGGAACGAACCAAGAGACCCAGTACTTC. Residues: CSASRGGSGTNQETQYF.

The chain uses TRBV18 and TRBJ2-2; TRBD2 might be the D (6 bases). Trimming stripped 0 bases from V and 5 bases from J, with 16 bases between. Germline-derived CDR1 and CDR2 are KGHSH and LQKENI. The CDR3 contains 17 residues. The CDR3 sequence is CASSPPVGGGRTGELFF. For the CDR3, the DNA is TGTGCCAGCTCACCACCGGTCGGGGGAGGACGGACCGGGGAGCTGTTTTTT.

The sample holds one count of this clone. V is TRBV19 and J is TRBJ2-5; 10 bases agree with TRBD2. After removal of 4 bases from V and 5 bases from J, the junction contained 16 bases not matched to a gene. This CDR3 comprises 18 residues. In germline, CDR1 is LNHDA, CDR2 SQIVND (reference sequence). The CDR3 is CASSRRPSGSLLGETQYF. The CDR3 DNA is TGTGCCAGTAGTAGACGCCCTAGCGGGAGCCTTCTCGGCGAGACCCAGTACTTC.

The chain is built from TRBV29-1 and TRBJ1-1; unclear D gene. Trimming stripped 3 bases from V and 5 bases from J, with 10 bases between. The CDR3 covers 12 residues. Germline values: CDR1 SQVTM, CDR2 ANQGSEA. CDR3 in amino acids: CSVDMQVTEAFF. The CDR3 DNA reads as TGCAGCGTTGACATGCAGGTAACTGAAGCTTTCTTT. The full variable domain, rest sourced from reference TRBV29-1 and TRBJ1-1, is SAVISQKPSRDICQRGTSLTIQCQVDSQVTMMFWYRQQPGQSLTLIATANQGSEATYESGFVIDKFPISRPNLTFSTLTVSNMSPEDSSIYLCSVDMQVTEAFFGQGTRLTVV.

V usage is TRBV6-5 and J usage is TRBJ1-2; 8 bases align to TRBD1. CDR1 MNHEY and CDR2 SVGAGI come from the germline V gene. Germline trimming cut 6 bases from V and 8 bases from J; bases unmatched to any gene: 5. The CDR3 consists of 12 residues. The CDR3 loop is CASREGTGGYTF. The CDR3 region has the DNA TGTGCCAGCAGGGAGGGGACAGGAGGCTACACCTTC.